These T cell receptor beta chains were read from a single sample in a study of preoperative IRX-2 immunotherapy in early breast cancer. The method was immunoSEQ multiplex PCR; TCRdb's version includes in-frame clones alone and lacks a portion of them. The sample has about 42,000 clones, roughly 80% seen once. The source was tumor tissue, collected after IRX-2 immunotherapy. Every receptor here comes from a human donor with breast cancer. CDR3s include the opening cysteine and the closing phenylalanine or tryptophan. D genes are given only for firm matches. Where a row states a size, it is once, few, many or the class of an expanded clone; other rows omit it.

abundance,v_gene,j_gene,d_gene,CDR3nt,CDR3aa
.,TRBV29-1,TRBJ2-3,.,TGCAGCGTTGAAGATCCGAGGACAGATACAGATACGCAGTATTTT,CSVEDPRTDTDTQYF
once,TRBV6-4,TRBJ2-7,.,TGTGCCAGCAGTTACTTAGCCAGGGACCGATACGAGCAGTACTTC,CASSYLARDRYEQYF
.,TRBV5-2,TRBJ2-5,.,TGTGCCAGCAGCTCCGGGACAGGGGGCCGGGAGACCCAGTACTTC,CASSSGTGGRETQYF
.,TRBV19,TRBJ1-5,.,TGTGCCAGTAGTCCATCTCATGTGGGGAGGAATCAGCCCCAGCATTTT,CASSPSHVGRNQPQHF
.,TRBV7-5,TRBJ2-7,.,TGTGCCAGCAGCTTAGTCTGGAGACCAATCTACGAGCAGTACTTC,CASSLVWRPIYEQYF
.,TRBV5-1,TRBJ2-1,.,TGCGCCAGCAGCTTGGATTCCTCCGGGGGTGAGCAGTTCTTC,CASSLDSSGGEQFF
.,TRBV7-6,TRBJ1-3,TRBD1,TGTGCCAGCAGCATTGGACAGGGAACCGGGGAGGACACCATATATTTT,CASSIGQGTGEDTIYF
.,TRBV12-5,TRBJ1-3,TRBD1,TGTGCCAGCCGAGGGACAGGGCGCTGGTCCTACTCTGGAAACACCATATATTTT,CASRGTGRWSYSGNTIYF
.,TRBV19,TRBJ1-5,TRBD1,TGTGCCAGTAGTATCCACCAGGGGGGTCAGCCCCAGCATTTT,CASSIHQGGQPQHF
.,TRBV6-4,TRBJ1-2,.,TGTGCCATCAGTGAGTCAAGAGGCGGTAGCGATGGCTACACCTTC,CAISESRGGSDGYTF
.,TRBV11-3,TRBJ2-1,TRBD2,TGTGCCAGCAGCAAGACGATTCTAACTAGCGGGGGATACAATGAGCAGTTCTTC,CASSKTILTSGGYNEQFF
once,TRBV6-8,TRBJ2-1,TRBD2,TGTGCCAGCAGCCAACTAGCGGGAAGGGGTGAGCAGTTCTTC,CASSQLAGRGEQFF
.,TRBV7-6,TRBJ1-4,.,TGTGCCAGCAGCCCAACAGGGCGGGGGGGTGAAAAACTGTTTTTT,CASSPTGRGGEKLFF
.,TRBV6-8,TRBJ2-7,TRBD1,TGTGCCATTACCCGGGACAGGCGGTACGAGCAGTACTTC,CAITRDRRYEQYF
.,TRBV18,TRBJ2-1,.,TGTGCCAGCTCACCCCCCTCCTACAATGAGCAGTTCTTC,CASSPPSYNEQFF
.,TRBV5-1,TRBJ2-1,TRBD2,TGCGCCAGCAGCTCGACTAGCGGGAGTAGGAATGAGCAGTTCTTC,CASSSTSGSRNEQFF
.,TRBV7-1,TRBJ1-2,TRBD1,TGTGCCAGCAGCTTAGGAGGGTCGGCAGGGGGCTATGGCTACACCTTC,CASSLGGSAGGYGYTF
.,TRBV5-1,TRBJ2-5,TRBD2,TGCGCCAGCCGTGAAGGACTAGCGGGGGAGACCCAGTACTTC,CASREGLAGETQYF
.,TRBV19,TRBJ1-4,.,TGTGCCAGTAACCCTGGGGTTAAATTAACTAATGAAAAACTGTTTTTT,CASNPGVKLTNEKLFF
.,TRBV11-3,TRBJ1-5,.,TGTGCCAGCAGCTTAGGGGCAAGGGACGTCCAGCCCCAGCATTTT,CASSLGARDVQPQHF
once,TRBV29-1,TRBJ1-1,.,TGCAGCGTTGAAGTTGGGGGGAACACTGAAGCTTTCTTT,CSVEVGGNTEAFF
.,TRBV6-8,TRBJ2-7,TRBD2,TGTGCCAGCAGTTTCTTAGCGGGCTCCTACGAGCAGTACTTC,CASSFLAGSYEQYF
.,TRBV12-5,TRBJ2-3,.,TGTGCTAGTGGTTTCAGGGAATCGAATACGCAGTATTTT,CASGFRESNTQYF
.,TRBV5-1,TRBJ1-4,.,TGCGCCAGCAGCTCCGCGCCTAGGGGGAGGGATGAAAAACTGTTTTTT,CASSSAPRGRDEKLFF
once,TRBV6-8,TRBJ2-5,.,TGTGCCATCAGTTCCCGGGACCTCCAAGAGACCCAGTACTTC,CAISSRDLQETQYF
.,TRBV6-4,TRBJ2-1,.,TGTGCCATCTTCGGCGCCAATGAGCAGTTCTTC,CAIFGANEQFF
.,TRBV7-1,TRBJ1-6,TRBD1,TGTGCCAGCAGCTCTAGACAGGGTTCACCCCTCCACTTT,CASSSRQGSPLHF
.,TRBV6-8,TRBJ2-5,.,TGTGCCAGCAGTGCCCAGAGGGAGACGGGAGAGACCCAGTACTTC,CASSAQRETGETQYF